The clone carrying this T cell receptor beta chain has more than one count but fewer than ten. V lost 4 bases, J lost 4 bases, and 11 bases stayed unmatched. The CDR3 length is 16 residues. CDR1 is SGHDT and CDR2 is YYEEEE in the germline V gene. This record comes from a study of blood T cells in healthy people across ages. Next came a second PCR, run for about 7 to 12 cycles, which used a sample-barcoded 5' primer along with a J-beta primer mix. At least 2.5 million CDR3-containing paired-end reads were obtained per sample. TCRdb re-called the 5' RACE reads through MiXCR, storing one row per CDR3 protein. The table records under 2 million distinct CDR3 sequences, about 32% of them present only once. Healthy Russian Caucasian donors spanned ages roughly 6 to 100 years.

The chain couples TRBV5-6 to TRBJ2-5; TRBD2 matches 9 bases. This TCR was recovered from a woman in her 30s in good health. The specimen sequenced was blood. CDR3 sequence: CASSPLGAGGPETQYF. The CDR3 DNA reads as TGTGCCAGCAGCCCCCTAGGAGCGGGGGGCCCAGAGACCCAGTACTTC.